This T cell receptor beta chain was captured by sequencing in a study of cytomegalovirus exposure and HLA in healthy donors. Trimming took 5 bases from V and 7 from J, leaving 14 bases between them. Germline assignment: CDR1 LNHDA and CDR2 SQIVND (reference sequence). CDR3 length equals 14 residues. Primers for the PCR totalled 60 Vbeta and 13 Jbeta. Assay: immunoSEQ multiplex PCR; the TCRdb copy retains only in-frame clones and omits some. The sample yields about 190,000 clones, approximately 80% seen once. This sequence originates from a woman between 25 and 40 years old in good health and CMV-seronegative. The chain carries TRBV19 and TRBJ1-4; the D gene is possibly TRBD1 (5 bases). Sequencing used PBMCs. The CDR3 bases are TGTGCCAGTAGTGTCGCAGGGCTGGGTGAAAAACTGTTTTTT. It yields the protein CASSVAGLGEKLFF.